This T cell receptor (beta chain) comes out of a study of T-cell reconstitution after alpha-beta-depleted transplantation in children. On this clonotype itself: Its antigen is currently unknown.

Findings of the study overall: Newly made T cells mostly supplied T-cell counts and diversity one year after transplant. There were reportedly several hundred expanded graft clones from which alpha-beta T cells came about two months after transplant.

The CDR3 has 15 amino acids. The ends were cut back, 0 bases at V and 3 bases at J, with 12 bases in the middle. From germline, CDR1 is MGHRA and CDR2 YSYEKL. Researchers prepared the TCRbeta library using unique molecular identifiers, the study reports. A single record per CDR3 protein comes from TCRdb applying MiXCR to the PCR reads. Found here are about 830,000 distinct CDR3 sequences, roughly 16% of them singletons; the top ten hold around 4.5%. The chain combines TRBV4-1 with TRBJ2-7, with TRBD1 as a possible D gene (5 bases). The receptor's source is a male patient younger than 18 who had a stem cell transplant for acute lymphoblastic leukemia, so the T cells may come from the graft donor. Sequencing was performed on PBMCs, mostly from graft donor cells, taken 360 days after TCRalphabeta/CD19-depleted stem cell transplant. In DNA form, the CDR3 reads TGCGCCAGCAGCCAAGAGGTGGGAAGGGGCTACGAGCAGTACTTC. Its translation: CASSQEVGRGYEQYF.